The text below deals with one T cell receptor (beta chain). The data belong to a study of control samples from healthy donors and cancer patients. TCRdb keeps only in-frame clones here, not all; method: immunoSEQ multiplex PCR. Of tens of thousands of clones in the sample, 90% to 95% were seen once. V lost 0 bases and J lost 3, with 10 bases in between. The length of the CDR3 is 14 residues. Germline V CDR1 and CDR2: SGDLS, YYNGEE. The V and J genes are TRBV9 and TRBJ2-7, with D unclear. The sequence was collected from a man aged 25 to 45 in good health. The sequenced material came from blood. CDR3 protein: CASSVGSLDYEQYF. The CDR3 nucleotides are TGTGCCAGCAGCGTAGGGAGCCTCGACTACGAGCAGTACTTC.